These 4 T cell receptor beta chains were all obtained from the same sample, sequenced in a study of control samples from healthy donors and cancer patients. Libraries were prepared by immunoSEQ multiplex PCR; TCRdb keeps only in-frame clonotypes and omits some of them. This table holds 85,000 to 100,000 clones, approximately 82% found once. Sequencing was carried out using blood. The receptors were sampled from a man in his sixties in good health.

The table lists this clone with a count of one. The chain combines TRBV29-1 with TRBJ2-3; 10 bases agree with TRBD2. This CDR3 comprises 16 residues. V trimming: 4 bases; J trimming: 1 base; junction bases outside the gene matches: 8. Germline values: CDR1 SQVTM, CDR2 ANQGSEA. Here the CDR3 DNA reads TGCAGCGTTGGGCTAGCGGGGGCCGCGGGCACAGATACGCAGTATTTT. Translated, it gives CSVGLAGAAGTDTQYF.

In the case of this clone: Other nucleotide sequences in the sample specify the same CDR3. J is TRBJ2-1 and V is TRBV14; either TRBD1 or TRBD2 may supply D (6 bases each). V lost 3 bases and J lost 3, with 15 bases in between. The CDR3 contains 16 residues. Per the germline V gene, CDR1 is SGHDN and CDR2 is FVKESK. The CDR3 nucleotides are TGTGCCAGCAGCCAGGTTCGGGGGCCAATCTACAATGAGCAGTTCTTC. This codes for CASSQVRGPIYNEQFF.

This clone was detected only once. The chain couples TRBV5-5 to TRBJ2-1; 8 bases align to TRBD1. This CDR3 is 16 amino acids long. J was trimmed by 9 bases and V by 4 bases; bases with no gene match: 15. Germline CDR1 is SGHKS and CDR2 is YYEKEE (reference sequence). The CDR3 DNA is TGTGCCAGCAGCCCCGGGGCCAGGGGGCGAGGAAGTGAGCAGTTCTTC. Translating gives CASSPGARGRGSEQFF.

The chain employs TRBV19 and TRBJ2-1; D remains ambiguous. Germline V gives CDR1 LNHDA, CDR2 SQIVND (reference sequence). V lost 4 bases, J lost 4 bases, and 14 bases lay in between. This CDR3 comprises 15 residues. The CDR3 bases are TGTGCCAGTAGTACAGGCCCGCAAATGTACAATGAGCAGTTCTTC. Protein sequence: CASSTGPQMYNEQFF.